Presented here are 18 T cell receptor beta chains from one specimen sequenced in a study of human T cells and chemical hapten exposure. Stated time point: pre-sensitization, week 0. The treatment: therapeutic diphenylcyclopropenone sensitization with weekly scalp DPC. TCRdb independently ran MiXCR on the RACE reads; one entry per CDR3 protein. The sample consists of 85,000 to 100,000 distinct CDR3 sequences, roughly 10% of them appearing once. This material consisted of whole blood, taken in connection with sensitization to the hapten diphenylcyclopropenone (DPC). The receptor set was obtained from a woman aged 55-70 years with alopecia areata. Some clones in this sample may be carry-over from other donors' samples.

This clonotype occurred many times. The chain joins TRBV18 to TRBJ1-1; D is unclear. The CDR3 length is 15 residues. Trimming took 3 bases from V and 1 from J, leaving 12 bases between them. CDR1 and CDR2 from the germline V gene are KGHSH and LQKENI. The CDR3 DNA reads TGTGCCAGCTCACCTTTGGCAGGACGGAACACTGAAGCTTTCTTT. Residues: CASSPLAGRNTEAFF.

This clonotype was found a few times. The chain links TRBV18 to TRBJ2-3; TRBD1 matches at 7 bases. The V segment lost 6 bases and the J segment 2 bases; nucleotides outside the gene matches: 11. The germline gives CDR1 KGHSH, CDR2 LQKENI. The CDR3 contains 16 residues. Here the CDR3 reads CASSLNPGQFTDTQYF. CDR3 bases: TGTGCCAGCTCGCTGAATCCGGGACAGTTCACAGATACGCAGTATTTT.

A remark on this clonotype: At one of its ends the junction is not consistent with the germline gene, which may arise from a read error. This chain joins TRBV6-2 or TRBV6-3 and TRBJ2-1; the D gene is possibly TRBD1 (8 bases). This CDR3 contains 16 residues. The germline V gene has CDR1 MNHEY and CDR2 SVGEGT. The CDR3 loop reads CTSRVDTGGAYNEQFF. CDR3 sequence (DNA): TGTACCAGCAGAGTAGATACAGGGGGGGCTTACAATGAGCAGTTCTTC.

This clonotype was counted many times. The rearrangement links TRBV15 to TRBJ2-1; D possibly corresponds to TRBD1 (5 bases). Trimming removed 1 base at V and 8 bases at J, with 9 bases between. Germline-derived CDR1 and CDR2 are LNHNV and YYDKDF (reference sequence). The CDR3 loop spans 13 amino acids. As DNA, the CDR3 is TGTGCCACCAGCAGAGCCTCCAGGGATGAGCAGTTCTTC. Translating it yields CATSRASRDEQFF.

This clonotype was seen at least ten times. The gene calls are TRBV18 and TRBJ1-1; D is possibly TRBD1 (5 bases). CDR1 and CDR2 (germline): KGHSH, LQKENI. V lost 3 bases and J lost 0, with 14 bases in between. The CDR3 is 16 residues long. The CDR3 loop reads CASSPPGGTMNTEAFF. CDR3 nucleotides: TGTGCCAGCTCACCCCCTGGGGGGACCATGAACACTGAAGCTTTCTTT.

This clonotype showed up just a few times. This chain uses TRBV2 with TRBJ1-2; D unclear. The germline CDR1 and CDR2 sequences are SNHLY and FYNNEI. V lost 0 bases to trimming and J lost 5 bases, with 13 bases between them. The CDR3 is 15 amino acids. The CDR3 nucleotides read TGTGCCAGCAGTGAAGCCCCCCTAGTTACTTATGGCTACACCTTC. Its protein is CASSEAPLVTYGYTF.

V gene TRBV11-3 combines with J gene TRBJ1-1; possibly TRBD1 for D (5 bases). Trimming pared 2 bases from V and 10 bases from J, leaving 8 bases between. Germline-derived CDR1 and CDR2 are SGHNT and YENEEA. This CDR3 spans 11 amino acids. The CDR3 here is CASSLSRVAFF. The CDR3 nucleotides read TGTGCCAGCAGCTTAAGCAGGGTAGCTTTCTTT. Based on the CDR3 plus reference TRBV11-3 and TRBJ1-1, the full variable domain is EAGVVQSPRYKIIEKKQPVAFWCNPISGHNTLYWYLQNLGQGPELLIRYENEEAVDDSQLPKDRFSAERLKGVDSTLKIQPAELGDSAVYLCASSLSRVAFFGQGTRLTVV.

This clonotype has at least ten counts. The chain is built from TRBV29-1 and TRBJ1-1; D is uncertain. Germline lookup yields CDR1 SQVTM and CDR2 ANQGSEA. V lost 4 bases and J 0 bases, leaving 6 bases between the germline ends. The CDR3 spans 12 residues. CDR3 nucleotides: TGCAGCGTTGGACACCTGAACACTGAAGCTTTCTTT. It codes for CSVGHLNTEAFF.

As for this clonotype: This may be a read error: a much more frequent sequence differs by one nucleotide. The genes are TRBV9 and TRBJ2-3; 13 nucleotides align to TRBD2. Looked up from germline, CDR1 is SGDLS and CDR2 is YYNGEE. The CDR3 has 18 residues. The CDR3 DNA sequence: TGTGCCAGCAGCGTAGAGACTAGCGGGGGGCCCAGCACAGATACGCAGTTTTTT. Translation: CASSVETSGGPSTDTQFF. The variable domain in full, completed from reference TRBV9 and TRBJ2-3, reads DSGVTQTPKHLITATGQRVTLRCSPRSGDLSVYWYQQSLDQGLQFLIQYYNGEERAKGNILERFSAQQFPDLHSELNLSSLELGDSALYFCASSVETSGGPSTDTQFFGPGTRLTVL.

This clonotype was observed a few times. This rearrangement joins TRBV19 to TRBJ2-7; no clear D gene. The CDR3 is 15 amino acids. Trimming took off 0 bases at V and 2 bases at J, with 11 bases between the two ends. Germline V gives CDR1 LNHDA, CDR2 SQIVND (reference sequence). The CDR3 loop reads CASSIDHNGPYEQYF. The DNA for the CDR3 is TGTGCCAGTAGTATAGATCATAACGGTCCCTACGAGCAGTACTTC.

This clonotype was seen a handful of times. The V call is TRBV5-1, the J call TRBJ1-1, with a tentative D call TRBD1 (5 bases). The length of the CDR3 is 18 residues. Germline V gene lookup returns CDR1 SGHRS and CDR2 YFSETQ. The ends were cut back, 0 bases at V and 5 bases at J, with 23 bases in the middle. The chain's CDR3 is CASSLGLVSGKKGTEAFF. The CDR3 DNA reads as TGCGCCAGCAGCTTGGGCCTCGTGAGCGGAAAAAAGGGGACTGAAGCTTTCTTT.

This clonotype was found many times. V is TRBV7-2 and J is TRBJ2-1; TRBD2 might be the D (7 bases). This CDR3 is 16 amino acids long. Trimming left V 2 bases short and J 3 bases short, with 14 bases between. Germline lookup yields CDR1 SGHTA and CDR2 FQGNSA. The CDR3 spells CASSLLGGGLYNEQFF. CDR3 coding DNA: TGTGCCAGCAGCTTATTGGGCGGGGGCCTCTACAATGAGCAGTTCTTC.

This clonotype was found many times. The CDR3 sequence: CSAADKTSQRIQETQYF. The CDR3, as DNA: TGCAGTGCTGCGGACAAGACTTCTCAAAGAATACAAGAGACCCAGTACTTC. This rearrangement joins TRBV20-1 to TRBJ2-5, with D perhaps matching TRBD1 (5 bases). Looked up from germline, CDR1 is DFQATT and CDR2 is SNEGSKA (reference sequence). The V end lost 5 bases, the J end lost 2 bases, and 24 bases lay between the germline ends. The CDR3 covers 17 residues.

The chain is built from TRBV19 and TRBJ2-7, with D possibly being TRBD1 (5 bases). CDR3 length equals 14 residues. V was cut by 3 bases and J by 1 base, with 10 bases left in between. Looked up from germline, CDR1 is LNHDA and CDR2 is SQIVND (reference sequence). CDR3 bases: TGTGCCAGTAGTATCTCTCAGGGATCCTACGAGCAGTACTTC. This translates into CASSISQGSYEQYF.

The sample holds a few counts of this clonotype. The chain has TRBV5-8 and TRBJ1-4, with 7 bases aligning to TRBD1. CDR3 length: 14 residues. Per germline, CDR1 SGHTS and CDR2 YDEGEE. Losses at the gene ends were 4 bases for V and 6 bases for J; bases not matched to a gene: 6. CDR3: CASSLGQPYEKLFF. CDR3 DNA sequence: TGTGCCAGCAGCCTGGGACAGCCCTATGAAAAACTGTTTTTT.

This clonotype was seen ten or more times. The genes are TRBV10-2 and TRBJ2-1; D gene unclear. Trimming removed 7 bases from V and 0 bases from J, with 13 bases in between. The length of the CDR3 is 15 residues. CDR1 WSHSY and CDR2 SAAADI come from the germline V gene. CDR3 sequence: CASTSDLYSYNEQFF. CDR3 nucleotide sequence: TGCGCCAGCACATCGGACCTCTACTCCTACAATGAGCAGTTCTTC.

There are many counts of this clonotype. This chain links TRBV27 with TRBJ1-5; D unresolved. This CDR3 is built from 14 residues. Looked up from germline, CDR1 is MNHEY and CDR2 is SMNVEV (reference sequence). V shed 2 bases and J shed 1 base, with 6 bases lying between them. This CDR3 is CASSLDRSNQPQHF. DNA for the CDR3: TGTGCCAGCAGTTTAGACCGCAGCAATCAGCCCCAGCATTTT.

This clonotype has at least ten counts. This chain uses TRBV19 with TRBJ1-5; D uncertain. The CDR3 runs 16 residues. Germline V gene data show CDR1 as LNHDA and CDR2 as SQIVND (reference sequence). V gave up 3 bases and J gave up 3 bases, with 15 bases separating them. This CDR3 is CASSMSADGHNQPQHF. CDR3 in DNA: TGTGCCAGTAGTATGAGCGCGGACGGGCACAATCAGCCCCAGCATTTT.